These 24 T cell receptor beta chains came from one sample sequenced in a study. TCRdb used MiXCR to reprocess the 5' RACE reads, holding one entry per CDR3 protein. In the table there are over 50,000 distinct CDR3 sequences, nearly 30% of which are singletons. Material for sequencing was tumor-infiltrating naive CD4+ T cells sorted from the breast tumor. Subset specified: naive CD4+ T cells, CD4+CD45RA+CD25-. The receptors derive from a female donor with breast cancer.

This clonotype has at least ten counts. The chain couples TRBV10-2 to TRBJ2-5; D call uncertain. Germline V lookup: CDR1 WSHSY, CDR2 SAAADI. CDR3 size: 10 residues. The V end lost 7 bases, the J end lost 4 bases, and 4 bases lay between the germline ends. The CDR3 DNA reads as TGCGCCAGCATGTTAGAGACCCAGTACTTC. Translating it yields CASMLETQYF.

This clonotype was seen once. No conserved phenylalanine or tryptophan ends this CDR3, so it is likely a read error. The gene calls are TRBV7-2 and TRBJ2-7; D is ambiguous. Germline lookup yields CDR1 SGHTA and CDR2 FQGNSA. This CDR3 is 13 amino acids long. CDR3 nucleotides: TGTGTCAGCAGCTTAGGTCGTACCTACGAGCAGTACCTC. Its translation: CVSSLGRTYEQYL.

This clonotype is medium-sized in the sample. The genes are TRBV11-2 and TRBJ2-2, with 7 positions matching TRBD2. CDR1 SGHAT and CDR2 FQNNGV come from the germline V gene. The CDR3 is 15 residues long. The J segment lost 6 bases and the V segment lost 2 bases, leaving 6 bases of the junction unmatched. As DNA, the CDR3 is TGTGCCAGCAGCTTACTCGCGGGAGTGTCCGGGGAGCTGTTTTTT. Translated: CASSLLAGVSGELFF.

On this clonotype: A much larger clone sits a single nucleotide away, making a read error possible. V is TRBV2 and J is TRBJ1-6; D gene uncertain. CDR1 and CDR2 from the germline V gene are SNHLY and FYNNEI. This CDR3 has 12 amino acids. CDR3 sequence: CASSVGDSPHHF. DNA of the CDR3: TGTGCCAGCAGTGTGGGTGATTCACCCCACCACTTT.

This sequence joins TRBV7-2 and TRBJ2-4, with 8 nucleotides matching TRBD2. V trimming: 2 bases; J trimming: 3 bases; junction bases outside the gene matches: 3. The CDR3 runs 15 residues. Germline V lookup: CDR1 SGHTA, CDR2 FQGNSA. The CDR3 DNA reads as TGTGCCAGCAGCTTACTCGGGGGGGGCAAAAACATTCAGTACTTC. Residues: CASSLLGGGKNIQYF.

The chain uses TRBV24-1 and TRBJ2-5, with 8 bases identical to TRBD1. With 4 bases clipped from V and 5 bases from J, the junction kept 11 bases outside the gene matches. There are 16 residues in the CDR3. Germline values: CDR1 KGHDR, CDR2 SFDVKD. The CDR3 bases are TGTGCCACCAGTGACCCGACAGGGGCCAACAGGGAGACCCAGTACTTC. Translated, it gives CATSDPTGANRETQYF.

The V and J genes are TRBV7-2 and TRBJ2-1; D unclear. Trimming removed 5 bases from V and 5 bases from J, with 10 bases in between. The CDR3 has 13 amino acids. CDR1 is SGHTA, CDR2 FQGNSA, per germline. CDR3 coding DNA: TGTGCCAGCAGCATCTGGAAGAACAATGAGCAGTTCTTC. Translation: CASSIWKNNEQFF. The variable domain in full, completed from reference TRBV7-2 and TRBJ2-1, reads GAGVSQSPSNKVTEKGKDVELRCDPISGHTALYWYRQSLGQGLEFLIYFQGNSAPDKSGLPSDRFSAERTGGSVSTLTIQRTQQEDSAVYLCASSIWKNNEQFFGPGTRLTVL.

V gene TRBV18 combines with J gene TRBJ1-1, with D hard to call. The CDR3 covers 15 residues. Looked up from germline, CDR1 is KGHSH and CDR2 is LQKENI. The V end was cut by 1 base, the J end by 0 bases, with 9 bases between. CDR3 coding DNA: TGTGCCAGCTCACCACAGCACAGCATGAACACTGAAGCTTTCTTT. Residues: CASSPQHSMNTEAFF.

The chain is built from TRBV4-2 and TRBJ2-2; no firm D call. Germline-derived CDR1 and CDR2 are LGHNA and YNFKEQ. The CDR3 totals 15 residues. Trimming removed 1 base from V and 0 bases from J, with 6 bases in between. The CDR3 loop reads CASSQGRANTGELFF. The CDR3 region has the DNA TGTGCCAGCAGCCAAGGGAGAGCGAACACCGGGGAGCTGTTTTTT.

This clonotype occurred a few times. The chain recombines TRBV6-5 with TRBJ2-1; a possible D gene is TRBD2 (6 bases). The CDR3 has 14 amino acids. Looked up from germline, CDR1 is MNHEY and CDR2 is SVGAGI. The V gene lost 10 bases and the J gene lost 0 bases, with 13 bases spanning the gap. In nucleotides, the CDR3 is TGTGCCACTAGAAAGCGGGCCTCCTACAATGAGCAGTTCTTC. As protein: CATRKRASYNEQFF.

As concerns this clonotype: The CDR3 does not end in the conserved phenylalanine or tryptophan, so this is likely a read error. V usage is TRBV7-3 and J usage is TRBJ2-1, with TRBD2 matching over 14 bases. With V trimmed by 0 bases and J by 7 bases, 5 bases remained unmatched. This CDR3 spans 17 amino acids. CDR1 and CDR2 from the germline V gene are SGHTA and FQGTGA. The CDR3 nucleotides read TGTGCCAGCAGCTTAACGACGGGACTAGCGGGAGAGAATGAGCAGTTCCTC. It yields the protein CASSLTTGLAGENEQFL.

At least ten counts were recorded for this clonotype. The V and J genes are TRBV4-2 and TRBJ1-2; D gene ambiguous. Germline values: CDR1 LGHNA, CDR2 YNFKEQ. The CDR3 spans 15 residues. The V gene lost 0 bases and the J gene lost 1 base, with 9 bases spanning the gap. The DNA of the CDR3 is TGTGCCAGCAGCCAAGAATCAGGACGTAACTATGGCTACACCTTC. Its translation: CASSQESGRNYGYTF.

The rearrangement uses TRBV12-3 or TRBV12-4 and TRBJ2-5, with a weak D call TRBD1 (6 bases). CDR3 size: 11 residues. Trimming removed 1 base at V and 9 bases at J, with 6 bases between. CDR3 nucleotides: TGTGCCAGCAGTTTAGAGGGGGCCCAGTACTTC. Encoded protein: CASSLEGAQYF.

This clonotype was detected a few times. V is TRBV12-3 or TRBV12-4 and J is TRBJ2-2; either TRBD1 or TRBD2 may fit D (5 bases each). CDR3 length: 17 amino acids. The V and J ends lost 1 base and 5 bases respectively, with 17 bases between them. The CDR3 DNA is TGTGCCAGCAGTTTAGTGATAGGTGCAGGGAGAACCGGGGAGCTGTTTTTT. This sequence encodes CASSLVIGAGRTGELFF.

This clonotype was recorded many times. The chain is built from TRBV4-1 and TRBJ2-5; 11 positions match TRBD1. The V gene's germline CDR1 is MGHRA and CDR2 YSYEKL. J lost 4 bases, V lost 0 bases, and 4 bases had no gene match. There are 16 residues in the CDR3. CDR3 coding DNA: TGCGCCAGCAGCCAAGACGGGACAGGGGGGTTAGAGACCCAGTACTTC. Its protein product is CASSQDGTGGLETQYF.

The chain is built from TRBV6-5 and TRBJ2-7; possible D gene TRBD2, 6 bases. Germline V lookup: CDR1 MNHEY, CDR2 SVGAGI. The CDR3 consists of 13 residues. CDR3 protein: CATSAGRGNEQYF. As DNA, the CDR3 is TGTGCTACAAGCGCGGGAAGGGGTAACGAGCAGTACTTC.

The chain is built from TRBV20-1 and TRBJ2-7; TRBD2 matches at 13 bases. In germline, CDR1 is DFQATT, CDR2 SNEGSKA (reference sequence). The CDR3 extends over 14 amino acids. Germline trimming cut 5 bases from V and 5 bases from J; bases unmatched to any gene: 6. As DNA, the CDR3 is TGCAGTGCTCAGGACGGACTAGCGGGAGACGAGCAGTACTTC. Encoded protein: CSAQDGLAGDEQYF.

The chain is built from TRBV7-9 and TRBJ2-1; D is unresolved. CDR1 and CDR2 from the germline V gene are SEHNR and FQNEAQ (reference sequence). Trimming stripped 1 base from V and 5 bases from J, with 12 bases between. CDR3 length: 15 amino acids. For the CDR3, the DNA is TGTGCCAGCAGCTTAGGAGACCACAGAAACAATGAGCAGTTCTTC. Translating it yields CASSLGDHRNNEQFF.

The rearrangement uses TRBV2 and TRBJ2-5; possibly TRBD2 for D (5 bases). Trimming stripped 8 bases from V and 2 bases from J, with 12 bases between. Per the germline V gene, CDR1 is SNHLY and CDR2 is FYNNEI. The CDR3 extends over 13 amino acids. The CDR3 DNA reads TGTGCCAGCGAGGGTGGGTCTCAAGAGACCCAGTACTTC. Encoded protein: CASEGGSQETQYF.

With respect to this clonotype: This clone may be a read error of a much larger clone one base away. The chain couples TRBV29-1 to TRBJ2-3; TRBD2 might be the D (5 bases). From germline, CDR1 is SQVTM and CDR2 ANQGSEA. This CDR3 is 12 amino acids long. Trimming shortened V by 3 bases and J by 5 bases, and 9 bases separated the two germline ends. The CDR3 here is CSVDERVDTQYF. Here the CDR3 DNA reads TGCAGCGTTGACGAGAGGGTAGATACGCAGTATTTT.

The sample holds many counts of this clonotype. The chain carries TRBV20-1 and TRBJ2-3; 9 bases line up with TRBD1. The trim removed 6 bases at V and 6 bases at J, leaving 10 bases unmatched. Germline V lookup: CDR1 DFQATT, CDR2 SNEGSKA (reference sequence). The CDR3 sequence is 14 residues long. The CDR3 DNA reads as TGCAGTGCAAGGGACAGGGACCGAGGGGATACGCAGTATTTT. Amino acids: CSARDRDRGDTQYF.

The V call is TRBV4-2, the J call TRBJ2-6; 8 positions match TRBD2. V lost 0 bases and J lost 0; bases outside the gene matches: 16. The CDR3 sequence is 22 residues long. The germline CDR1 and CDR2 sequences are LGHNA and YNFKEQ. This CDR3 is CASSQDLSQRERWGSGANVLTF. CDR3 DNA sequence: TGTGCCAGCAGCCAAGATCTTTCCCAGCGGGAGAGATGGGGCTCTGGGGCCAACGTCCTGACTTTC.

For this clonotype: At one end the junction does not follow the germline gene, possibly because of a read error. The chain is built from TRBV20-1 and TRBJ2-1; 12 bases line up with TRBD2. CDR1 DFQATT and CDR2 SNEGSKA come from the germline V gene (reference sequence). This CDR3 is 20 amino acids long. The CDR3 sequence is CGAKRGTRASGGGNHNEQFF. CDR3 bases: TGCGGTGCCAAACGAGGGACGAGGGCTAGCGGGGGGGGGAATCACAATGAGCAGTTCTTC.

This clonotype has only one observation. The CDR3 nucleotides read TGTGCTAGTGGTTGGATCCCAAACCCCCAGCGAGTCGTGTGTACGCAGTATTTT. It yields the protein CASGWIPNPQRVVCTQYF. V is TRBV12-5 and J is TRBJ2-3; no reliable D call. This CDR3 has 18 residues. CDR1 LGHNT and CDR2 FRNRAP come from the germline V gene. Trimming removed 4 bases at V and 8 bases at J, with 28 bases between.